Below, one T cell receptor (beta chain) is given with its context. This clonotype has a handful of counts. Its antigen target is currently unknown. Per-base quality was not reported, and no clone a single base away is much larger than it. The data were obtained in a study of T cell repertoires in cytomegalovirus infection (dated by TCRdb to the late 2010s). Describing the broader study: Because public TCR beta signatures pointed to carriage of CMV infection together with the matching HLA type, the HLA type of each donor mattered for the analysis.

Summary of the overall study and its limitations: In the ex vivo response, HLA-C-restricted CMV-specific TCR beta clonotypes were dominant, and in two of eight donors the single most frequent clonotype came from this HLA-C-restricted group. Carriers of CMV infection plus the relevant HLA type were discriminated by the cumulative frequency of public TCR beta family members in the study cohort and in an independent roughly 320-donor cohort.

The CDR3 starts with the cysteine, ends with the phenylalanine, and has 15 residues. Here the CDR3 DNA is all that survives: 45 bases in frame from base 1. At the junction V is shortened by 5 bases and J by 5 bases, with 16 bases in between. In the germline V gene, CDR1 corresponds to MDHEN and CDR2 to SYDVKM. Instrument used: Illumina HiSeq 1500. TCRdb applied fastp at Q25 and MiXCR to the public reads, then kept only in-frame beta chains. Entries that share a CDR3 protein sequence are merged under the most common genes and DNA. The sample profile shows some 250,000 distinct CDR3 sequences; roughly 9.1% of them were found once. Of the sample, around 15% is held by the ten largest clones.

The source material was PBMCs. The source of this sequence is a human donor in good health (CMV status not recorded). Some clones in this sample may be carry-over from other donors' samples. The chain is assembled from TRBV28 and TRBJ1-5, with a tentative D gene TRBD1 over 5 matching bases. The CDR3 region reads CASSMSSGGYQPQHF. The sequenced DNA: TGTGCCAGCAGTATGTCATCGGGGGGGTATCAGCCCCAGCATTTT.